Below, one TCR beta chain is given with its context. This clone was observed at least ten times. What antigen it recognizes has not been identified. No base qualities exist here, and no much larger clone lies one base off it. This record belongs to a study of shared clonotypes between healthy human individuals (dated by TCRdb to about 2020). Regarding the research as a whole: The cohort included three men and a couple of women between 18 and 49 years of age. To increase sequencing depth and limit assay-specific biases, TCR repertoire library preparation and sequencing were carried out by different laboratories using diverse techniques. Per donor, leukapheresis produced somewhere between about 0.9 and 9.5 billion PBMCs. For each donor, CD4 naive and CD4 memory were each given three plates, CD8 naive was given two plates, and CD8 memory was given one plate. Blood TCR repertoires of roughly five healthy adults were deeply sequenced to estimate repertoire size and the extent of clonotype sharing between individuals.

Broad study findings and their caveats: Compared with non-shared clonotypes, clonotypes shared by all four sorted-subset donors had higher generation probabilities. Larger estimated clonotype richness was generally found for naive subsets than for memory subsets. Incomplete sequencing was indicated by rarefaction of sorted-subset datasets, despite the large sequencing depth. Sampling was restricted to blood, and TCR repertoires in tissues likely differ from the TCR repertoires found in blood. Because the study included a small number of donors, the genetic and exposure-history diversity represented was limited. When several donors were compared, the shared fraction of clonotypes was around 5.1% for naive CD4, roughly 3.4% for naive CD8, about 2.5% for memory CD4, and about 0.36% for memory CD8. Pairwise subsampling led to the expectation that sequencing depth would affect the degree of clonotype sharing among donors.

CDR1 and CDR2 were assigned from the germline V gene as SGHTA and FQGNSA. V gives up 5 bases and J gives up 7 bases, and the segment between their germline ends measures 17 bases. The CDR3 starts with the cysteine, ends with the phenylalanine, and has 14 residues. Here the CDR3 DNA is all that survives: 42 bases in frame from base 1. Using the deep immunoSEQ assay, multiplex PCR amplified TCR CDR3 regions from genomic DNA. Extracted genomic DNA from each cell subset was distributed evenly across all wells of several immunoSEQ 96-well plates, and each plate was treated as a replicate. Each replicate PCR for sorted subsets received 200 ng genomic DNA, equal to tens of thousands of T cell genomes. Purified libraries were quantified with a Qubit 3.0 fluorometer, sized on a Bioanalyzer 2100, and re-quantified with the KAPA Library Quantification kit. Every immunoSEQ 96-well plate was sequenced on a dedicated single-read 150-cycle Illumina NextSeq 550 flow cell. The source study handled its data this way. Because the immunoSEQ output held only junctional sequences and lacked quality scores, the filtering could not match the filtering applied to full-length reads. Sequences were annotated with PyIR, a Python wrapper for IgBLAST v1.9, and V/J genes and CDR3 were assigned using IMGT germline references. Reads with weak V/J assignments (E-value above 1e-6), missing CDR3, stop codons, out-of-frame junctions, or ambiguous translated residues were removed. V3J clonotypes were defined as sequences sharing the same inferred V gene, J gene, and CDR3 amino acid sequence. Percentage overlap between repertoires was calculated by dividing the number of shared unique clonotypes by the size of the smaller repertoire. Richness of each repertoire was evaluated using RTK rarefaction, the Chao1 estimator, and Recon v2.1 estimates of unobserved clonotypes. Generation probabilities for all TCRbeta clonotypes obtained by the gDNA method from a handful of donors were computed using OLGA. Drawn from immuneACCESS, this table holds only the in-frame rearrangements with V and J called that TCRdb kept. Clones are partly lost; checked studies trace under half to an unresolved V gene and leave the rest unexplained. Clonal size and the V and J genes are those of that table, whereas D and trimming came from the DNA. The sample contains approximately 82,000 clones, roughly three fifths of them found a single time. Clones ranked in the top ten supply around 50% of the sample.

Donors were healthy HIV-negative adults with no recently reported acute infections or vaccinations. All donors were Caucasian adults living in Nashville, Tennessee, USA. CD8 memory samples were composed of magnetically selected CD45RO+ cells combined with CCR7-negative CD45RA+ effector memory (TemRA) cells. Blood was obtained by leukapheresis, after which PBMCs were separated by Ficoll-Histopaque density gradient centrifugation and cryopreserved in liquid nitrogen vapor phase. Analytical flow cytometry was used to check the purity and quantity of each magnetically sorted T cell population. Genomic DNA was isolated from every sorted fraction and measured by UV absorbance on a Nanodrop 2000c.

The receptor's source is a man aged 30 to 45 in good health. The V and J segments used are TRBV7-2 and TRBJ1-1; 6 matching bases give a weak D call of TRBD1. Source material: memory CD8+ T cells sorted from blood. The meaning of the sample's cell subset or site label: CD45RO+ cells pooled with CCR7-negative TemRA cells. The DNA sequence is given as TGTGCCAGCAGCCCAAAGGGTTACAGGGATGAAGCTTTCTTT. Its protein product is CASSPKGYRDEAFF.